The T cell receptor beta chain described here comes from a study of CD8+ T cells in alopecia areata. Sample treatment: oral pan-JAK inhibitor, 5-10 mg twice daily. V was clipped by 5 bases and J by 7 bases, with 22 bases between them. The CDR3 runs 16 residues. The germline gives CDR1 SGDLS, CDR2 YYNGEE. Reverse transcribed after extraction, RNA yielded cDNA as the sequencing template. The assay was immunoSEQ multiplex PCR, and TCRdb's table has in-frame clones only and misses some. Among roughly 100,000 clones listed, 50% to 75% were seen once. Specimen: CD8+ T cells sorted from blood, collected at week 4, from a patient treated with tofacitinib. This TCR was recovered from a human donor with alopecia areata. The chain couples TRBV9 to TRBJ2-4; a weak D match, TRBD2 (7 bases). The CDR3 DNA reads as TGTGCCAGCAGTAATCCCATTGGGGGGGCTAGCAACATTCAGTACTTC. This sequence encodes CASSNPIGGASNIQYF.